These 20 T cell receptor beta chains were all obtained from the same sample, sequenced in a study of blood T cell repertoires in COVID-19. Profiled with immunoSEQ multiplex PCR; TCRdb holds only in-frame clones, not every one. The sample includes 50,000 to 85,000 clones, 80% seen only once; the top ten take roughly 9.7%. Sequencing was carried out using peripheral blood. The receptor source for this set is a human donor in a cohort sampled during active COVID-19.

The DNA of the CDR3 is TGTGCCAGCAGCTTGGCCGGACAGAGGAACACTGAAGCTTTCTTT. Residues: CASSLAGQRNTEAFF. The chain employs TRBV11-2 and TRBJ1-1, with D tentatively TRBD1 (6 bases). Germline V gives CDR1 SGHAT, CDR2 FQNNGV. Trimming removed 3 bases from V and 1 base from J, with 12 bases in between. This CDR3 has 15 residues.

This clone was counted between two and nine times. The CDR3 loop is CASSQGAGGRQPQHF. The DNA of the CDR3 is TGCGCCAGCAGCCAAGGGGCAGGGGGCCGCCAGCCCCAGCATTTT. J is TRBJ1-5 and V is TRBV4-3, with 8 nucleotides matching TRBD1. The germline gives CDR1 LGHNA, CDR2 YSLEER. Trimming cost V 1 base and J 7 bases; bases outside gene matches: 6. This CDR3 has 15 amino acids.

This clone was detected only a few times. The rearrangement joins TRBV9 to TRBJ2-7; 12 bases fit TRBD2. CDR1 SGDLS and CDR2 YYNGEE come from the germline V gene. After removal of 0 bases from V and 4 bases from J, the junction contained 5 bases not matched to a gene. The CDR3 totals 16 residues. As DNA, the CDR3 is TGTGCCAGCAGCGTAGAGCCTAGCGGGAGGGGATACGAGCAGTACTTC. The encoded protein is CASSVEPSGRGYEQYF.

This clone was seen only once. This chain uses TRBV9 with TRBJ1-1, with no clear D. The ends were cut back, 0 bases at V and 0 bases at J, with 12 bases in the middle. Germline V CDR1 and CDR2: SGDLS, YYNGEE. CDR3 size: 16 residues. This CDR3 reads CASSVGAGPMNTEAFF. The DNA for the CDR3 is TGTGCCAGCAGCGTAGGGGCAGGTCCCATGAACACTGAAGCTTTCTTT.

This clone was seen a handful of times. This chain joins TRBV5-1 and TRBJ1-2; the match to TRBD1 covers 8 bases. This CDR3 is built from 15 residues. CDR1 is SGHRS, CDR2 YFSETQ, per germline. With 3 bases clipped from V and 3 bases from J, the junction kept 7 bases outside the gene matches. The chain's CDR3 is CASSSGQGRDYGYTF. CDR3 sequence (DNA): TGCGCCAGCAGCTCCGGACAGGGTCGGGACTATGGCTACACCTTC.

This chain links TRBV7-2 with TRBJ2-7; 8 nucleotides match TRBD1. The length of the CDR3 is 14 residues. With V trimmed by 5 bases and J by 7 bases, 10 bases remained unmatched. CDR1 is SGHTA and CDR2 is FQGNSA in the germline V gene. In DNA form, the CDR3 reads TGTGCCAGCAGCAAGGACAGGGTCTCTAAAGAGCAGTACTTC. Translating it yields CASSKDRVSKEQYF.

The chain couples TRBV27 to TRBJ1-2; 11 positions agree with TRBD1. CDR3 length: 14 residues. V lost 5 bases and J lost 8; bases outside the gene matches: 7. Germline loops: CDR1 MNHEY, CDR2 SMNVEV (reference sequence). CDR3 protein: CASSPGQGARGYTF. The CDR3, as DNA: TGTGCCAGCAGTCCTGGACAGGGGGCGAGGGGCTACACCTTC.

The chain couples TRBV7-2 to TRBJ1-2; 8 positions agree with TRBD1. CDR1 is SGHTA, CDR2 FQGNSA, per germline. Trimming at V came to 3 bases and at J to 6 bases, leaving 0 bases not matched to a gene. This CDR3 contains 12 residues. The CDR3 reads CASSLDRDGYTF. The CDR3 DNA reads TGTGCCAGCAGCTTGGACAGGGATGGCTACACCTTC.

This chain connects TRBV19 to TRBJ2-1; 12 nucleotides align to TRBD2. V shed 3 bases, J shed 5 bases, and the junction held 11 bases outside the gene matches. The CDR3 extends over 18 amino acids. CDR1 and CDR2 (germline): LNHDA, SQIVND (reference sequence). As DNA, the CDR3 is TGTGCCAGTAGTATCCAACTAGCGGGAGGCGGGAAGCACAATGAGCAGTTCTTC. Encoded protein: CASSIQLAGGGKHNEQFF. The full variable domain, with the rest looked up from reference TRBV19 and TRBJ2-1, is DGGITQSPKYLFRKEGQNVTLSCEQNLNHDAMYWYRQDPGQGLRLIYYSQIVNDFQKGDIAEGYSVSREKKESFPLTVTSAQKNPTAFYLCASSIQLAGGGKHNEQFFGPGTRLTVL.

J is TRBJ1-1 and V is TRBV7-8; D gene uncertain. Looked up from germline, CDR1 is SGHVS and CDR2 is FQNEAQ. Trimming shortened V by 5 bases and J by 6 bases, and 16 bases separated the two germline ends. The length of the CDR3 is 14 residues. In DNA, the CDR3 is TGTGCCAGCAGCCTCCCCGACCCCGGAGCTGAAGCTTTCTTT. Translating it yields CASSLPDPGAEAFF.

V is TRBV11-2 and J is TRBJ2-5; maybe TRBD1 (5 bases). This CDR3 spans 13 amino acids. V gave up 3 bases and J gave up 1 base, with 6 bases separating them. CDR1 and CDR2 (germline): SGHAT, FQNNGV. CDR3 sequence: CASSLQGQETQYF. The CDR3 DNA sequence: TGTGCCAGCAGCTTGCAGGGCCAAGAGACCCAGTACTTC.

Here the CDR3 DNA reads TGCGCCAGCAGCCAAGAGGGCGGGACAGTTGGCGGTCAGCCCCAGCATTTT. This translates into CASSQEGGTVGGQPQHF. The chain joins TRBV4-1 to TRBJ1-5, with 7 bases identical to TRBD1. Germline CDR1 is MGHRA and CDR2 is YSYEKL. This CDR3 is built from 17 residues. The junction had 11 bases not matched to a gene; V was cut back by 0 bases and J by 6 bases.

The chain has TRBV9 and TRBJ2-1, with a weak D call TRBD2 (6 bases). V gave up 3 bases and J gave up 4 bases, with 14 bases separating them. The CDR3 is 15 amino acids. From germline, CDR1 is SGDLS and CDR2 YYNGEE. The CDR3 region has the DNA TGTGCCAGCAGCGGGGCGGGAACGTCGTACAATGAGCAGTTCTTC. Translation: CASSGAGTSYNEQFF.

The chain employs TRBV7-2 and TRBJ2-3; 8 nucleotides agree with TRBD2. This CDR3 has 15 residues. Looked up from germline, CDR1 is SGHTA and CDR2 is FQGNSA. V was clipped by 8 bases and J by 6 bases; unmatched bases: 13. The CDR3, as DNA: TGTGCCAGCTCCCCCGTGCTAGCGGGCGGGGATACGCAGTATTTT. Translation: CASSPVLAGGDTQYF.

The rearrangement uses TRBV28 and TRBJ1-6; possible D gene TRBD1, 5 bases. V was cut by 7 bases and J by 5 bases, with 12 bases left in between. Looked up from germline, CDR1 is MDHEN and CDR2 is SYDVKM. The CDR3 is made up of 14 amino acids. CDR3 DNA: TGTGCCAGCAACCAAGGACACAATAATTCACCCCTCCACTTT. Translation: CASNQGHNNSPLHF.

The CDR3 spells CASPHRGGMGGYTF. The DNA for the CDR3 is TGTGCCAGCCCCCATAGGGGGGGCATGGGTGGCTACACCTTC. The gene calls are TRBV21-1 and TRBJ1-2. TRBV21-1 is classified as a pseudogene. This CDR3 comprises 14 residues.

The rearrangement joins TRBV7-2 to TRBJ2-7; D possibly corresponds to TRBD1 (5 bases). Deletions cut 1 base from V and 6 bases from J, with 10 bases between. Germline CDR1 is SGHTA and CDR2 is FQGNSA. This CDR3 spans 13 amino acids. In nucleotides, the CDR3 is TGTGCCAGCAGCTTAGTCCAGGGTTTCGAGCAGTACTTC. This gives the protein CASSLVQGFEQYF.

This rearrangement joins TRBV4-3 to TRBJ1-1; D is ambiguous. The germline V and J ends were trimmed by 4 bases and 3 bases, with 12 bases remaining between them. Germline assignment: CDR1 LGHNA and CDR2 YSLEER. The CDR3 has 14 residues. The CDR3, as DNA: TGCGCCAGCAGCCCTAGATTCGCGGACACTGAAGCTTTCTTT. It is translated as CASSPRFADTEAFF.

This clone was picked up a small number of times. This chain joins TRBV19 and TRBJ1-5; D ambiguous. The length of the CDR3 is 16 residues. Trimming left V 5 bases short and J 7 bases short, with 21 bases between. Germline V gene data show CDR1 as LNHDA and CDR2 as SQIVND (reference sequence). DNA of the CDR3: TGTGCCAGTAGTCCTCCCCCACTCGTAGACAACCAGCCCCAGCATTTT. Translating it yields CASSPPPLVDNQPQHF.

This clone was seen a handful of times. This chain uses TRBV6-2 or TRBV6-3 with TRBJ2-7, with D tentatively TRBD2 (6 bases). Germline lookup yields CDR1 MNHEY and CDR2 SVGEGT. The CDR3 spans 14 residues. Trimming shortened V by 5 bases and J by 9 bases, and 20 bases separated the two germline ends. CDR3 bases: TGTGCCAGCAGTCACCGCACCGGGGGTCTAGTGCAGTACTTC. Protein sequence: CASSHRTGGLVQYF.